This T cell receptor (beta chain) is from a study of beta chain features in type 1 diabetes. Reverse transcription of all isolated RNA meant that expressed TCRB transcripts were sequenced. Here immunoSEQ multiplex PCR was the method, and the copy in TCRdb shows in-frame clones only, minus some. The table has roughly 240,000 clones, 13% to 15% seen once. CDR3 length: 13 residues. Trimming stripped 6 bases from V and 1 base from J, with 9 bases between. In germline, CDR1 is MRHNA, CDR2 SNTAGT. This clone was found a few times. The sample taken for sequencing was naive CD4+ T cells from blood. V gene TRBV6-4 combines with J gene TRBJ1-1; D remains unclear. This TCR derives from a woman aged 40-49 years in good health. This CDR3 reads CASSVERNTEAFF. CDR3 in DNA: TGTGCCAGCAGCGTGGAGAGGAACACTGAAGCTTTCTTT.